The 17 T cell receptor beta chains listed next were all sequenced from one sample in a study of tumor-infiltrating lymphocytes in localized non-small cell lung cancer. The table came from immunoSEQ multiplex PCR; TCRdb's copy has only in-frame clones and leaves some out. The sample records some 17,000 clones, around 79% being singletons. Sequencing was performed on lung tumor tissue. Receptors originate from a human donor with non-small cell lung cancer.

This clone showed up just a few times. V usage is TRBV7-8 and J usage is TRBJ2-7; 8 nucleotides line up with TRBD1. The CDR3 covers 14 residues. Trimming at V came to 5 bases and at J to 2 bases, leaving 5 bases not matched to a gene. Germline assignment: CDR1 SGHVS and CDR2 FQNEAQ. Here the CDR3 DNA reads TGTGCCAGCAGCCCTGGGACAGGCGCCTACGAGCAGTACTTC. It yields the protein CASSPGTGAYEQYF. The whole variable domain, filled in from reference TRBV7-8 and TRBJ2-7, reads GAGVSQSPRYKVAKRGQDVALRCDPISGHVSLFWYQQALGQGPEFLTYFQNEAQLDKSGLPSDRFFAERPEGSVSTLKIQRTQQEDSAVYLCASSPGTGAYEQYFGPGTRLTVT.

The chain is built from TRBV19 and TRBJ1-5; unclear D gene. Germline loops: CDR1 LNHDA, CDR2 SQIVND (reference sequence). This CDR3 region has 15 residues. Trimming left V 5 bases short and J 0 bases short, with 11 bases between. The CDR3 loop reads CASSSGLDSNQPQHF. CDR3 DNA: TGTGCCAGTAGTTCCGGGCTAGATAGCAATCAGCCCCAGCATTTT.

This chain joins TRBV30 and TRBJ2-7; a weak D match, TRBD2 (5 bases). Germline V lookup: CDR1 GTSNPN, CDR2 SVGIG (reference sequence). V was shortened by 4 bases and J by 3 bases, with 7 bases between the two germline ends. The CDR3 has 11 amino acids. The CDR3, as DNA: TGTGCCTGGAAGCGGAGCTACGAGCAGTACTTC. Its translation is CAWKRSYEQYF.

The chain links TRBV7-2 to TRBJ2-7, with D possibly being TRBD1 (5 bases). V lost 4 bases to trimming and J lost 6 bases, with 13 bases between them. CDR1 is SGHTA and CDR2 is FQGNSA in the germline V gene. The CDR3 length is 13 residues. The CDR3 DNA follows: TGTGCCAGCAGCTCGATTGCCAGGGCCGAGCAGTACTTC. Translated: CASSSIARAEQYF.

The CDR3 region has the DNA TGCGCCAGCAGCTTGGCAGGGAACCACGAGCAGTACTTC. It yields the protein CASSLAGNHEQYF. The chain joins TRBV5-1 to TRBJ2-7, with a weak D call TRBD1 (5 bases). Germline lookup yields CDR1 SGHRS and CDR2 YFSETQ. This CDR3 has 13 residues. V lost 0 bases and J lost 5, with 9 bases in between.

The chain is built from TRBV19 and TRBJ1-2, with TRBD1 identical over 9 bases. CDR3 length equals 15 residues. Germline trimming cut 6 bases from V and 6 bases from J; bases unmatched to any gene: 11. Germline CDR1 LNHDA, CDR2 SQIVND (reference sequence). CDR3 DNA sequence: TGTGCCAGTAGCCGAATGGGGGGACAGGGCAATGGCTACACCTTC. Translated: CASSRMGGQGNGYTF.

The chain has TRBV27 and TRBJ2-7; the D gene could be TRBD1 or TRBD2 (5 bases each). Germline V gene lookup returns CDR1 MNHEY and CDR2 SMNVEV (reference sequence). Trimming took 5 bases from V and 4 from J, leaving 18 bases between them. This CDR3 comprises 15 residues. The CDR3 sequence: CASSPFRDAWYEQYF. The CDR3 DNA reads as TGTGCCAGCAGTCCATTCCGGGACGCCTGGTACGAGCAGTACTTC.

The chain joins TRBV27 to TRBJ1-1; a possible D gene is TRBD1 (5 bases). The CDR3 has 14 residues. V dropped 4 bases and J dropped 4 bases, with 13 bases sitting between them. CDR1 is MNHEY and CDR2 is SMNVEV in the germline V gene (reference sequence). The CDR3 DNA is TGTGCCAGCAGTTCGCCCGGGGGAGGCACTGAAGCTTTCTTT. It translates to CASSSPGGGTEAFF.

The rearrangement joins TRBV19 to TRBJ1-4; D ambiguous. Germline V gene sequence: CDR1 LNHDA, CDR2 SQIVND (reference sequence). V was clipped by 0 bases and J by 0 bases, with 8 bases between them. The CDR3 length is 16 residues. The CDR3: CASSIDQTSTNEKLFF. Here the CDR3 DNA reads TGTGCCAGTAGTATAGATCAGACTTCAACTAATGAAAAACTGTTTTTT.

The chain carries TRBV19 and TRBJ2-7; a weak D match, TRBD1 (6 bases). V was trimmed by 3 bases and J by 2 bases, leaving 11 bases between them. The CDR3 consists of 14 residues. Germline assignment: CDR1 LNHDA and CDR2 SQIVND (reference sequence). The CDR3 here is CASSIRTDTYEQYF. CDR3 nucleotide sequence: TGTGCCAGTAGTATCCGGACAGATACCTACGAGCAGTACTTC. The entire variable domain, with the rest obtained from reference TRBV19 and TRBJ2-7, is as follows: DGGITQSPKYLFRKEGQNVTLSCEQNLNHDAMYWYRQDPGQGLRLIYYSQIVNDFQKGDIAEGYSVSREKKESFPLTVTSAQKNPTAFYLCASSIRTDTYEQYFGPGTRLTVT.

This chain connects TRBV28 to TRBJ1-2, with D unclear. V shed 2 bases and J shed 4 bases, with 11 bases lying between them. From germline, CDR1 is MDHEN and CDR2 SYDVKM. The CDR3 totals 14 residues. CDR3 in amino acids: CASSLAEAAYGYTF. The CDR3 region has the DNA TGTGCCAGCAGTTTAGCGGAGGCGGCCTATGGCTACACCTTC.

The V and J genes are TRBV19 and TRBJ2-2; 12 bases are a match to TRBD2. The CDR3 has 16 residues. CDR1 is LNHDA, CDR2 SQIVND, per germline (reference sequence). The trim removed 8 bases at V and 6 bases at J, leaving 10 bases unmatched. As DNA, the CDR3 is TGTGCCAGTTTTGGGCTAGCGGGAGGGCCATCCGGGGAGCTGTTTTTT. Encoded protein: CASFGLAGGPSGELFF.

The chain recombines TRBV10-3 with TRBJ2-1; 9 bases match TRBD2. CDR1 and CDR2 (germline): ENHRY, SYGVKD. Losses at the gene ends were 6 bases for V and 5 bases for J; bases not matched to a gene: 8. CDR3 length equals 15 residues. The CDR3 region is CAISGGRAVNNEQFF. CDR3 nucleotide sequence: TGTGCCATCAGCGGCGGGAGGGCCGTTAACAATGAGCAGTTCTTC.

In its sample, this clone was seen once. The chain joins TRBV7-8 to TRBJ1-4, with a tentative D call TRBD1 (6 bases). The V and J ends lost 2 bases and 12 bases respectively, with 16 bases between them. Germline lookup yields CDR1 SGHVS and CDR2 FQNEAQ. This CDR3 comprises 14 residues. The CDR3 DNA is TGTGCCAGCAGCTTATGGACAGAACGAAAACAACTGTTTTTT. The encoded protein is CASSLWTERKQLFF.

CDR3 amino acids: CASIQDRGSYEQYF. The CDR3 DNA sequence: TGTGCCAGCATCCAGGACAGGGGATCCTACGAGCAGTACTTC. V and J are TRBV2 and TRBJ2-7; 9 nucleotides line up with TRBD1. The CDR3 is made up of 14 amino acids. The germline V gene has CDR1 SNHLY and CDR2 FYNNEI. The ends lost 7 bases at V and 1 base at J; junction bases unmatched: 5. The complete variable domain, with remaining parts taken from reference TRBV2 and TRBJ2-7, reads EPEVTQTPSHQVTQMGQEVILRCVPISNHLYFYWYRQILGQKVEFLVSFYNNEISEKSEIFDDQFSVERPDGSNFTLKIRSTKLEDSAMYFCASIQDRGSYEQYFGPGTRLTVT.

This chain joins TRBV7-2 and TRBJ1-5; TRBD1 is a possible D gene (5 bases). This CDR3 is 15 amino acids long. CDR1 and CDR2 (germline): SGHTA, FQGNSA. Between the trimmed V and J ends, which lost 4 bases and 6 bases, there was a span of 16 bases. For the CDR3, the DNA is TGTGCCAGCAGCTCCTCTCCGAGGGGAGTTCAGCCCCAGCATTTT. Encoded protein: CASSSSPRGVQPQHF.

V is TRBV28 and J is TRBJ2-5; D gene unclear. V shed 2 bases and J shed 3 bases, with 10 bases lying between them. CDR3 length equals 14 residues. The germline V gene encodes CDR1 MDHEN and CDR2 SYDVKM. DNA for the CDR3: TGTGCCAGCAGTTTAACCGCCAGGAAAGAGACCCAGTACTTC. Its protein product is CASSLTARKETQYF.